These 32 T cell receptor beta chains were sequenced from one sample in a study of identical twins (dated by TCRdb to the mid-2010s). Library prep was done by 5' RACE. Instrument on record: Illumina HiSeq 2000. TCRdb reran the public reads through fastp at Q25 and MiXCR, keeping productive beta chains. Rows are unified per CDR3 protein, each entry keeping the most common DNA and genes. In all, the sample holds 450,000 to 650,000 distinct CDR3 sequences, and approximately 9.6% of those were seen once. More than 2.5% of the sample lies in the top ten. These data are also associated with another study on yellow fever vaccine responses in identical twins.

Sequencing input: PBMCs. Receptors were obtained from a woman between 18 and 29 years old in good health.

V and J are TRBV7-8 and TRBJ2-7; tentatively, D is TRBD1 (5 bases). The germline V gene encodes CDR1 SGHVS and CDR2 FQNEAQ. The V end was cut by 5 bases, the J end by 1 base, with 9 bases between. The length of the CDR3 is 13 residues. For the CDR3, the DNA is TGTGCCAGCAGCCCGACAGAGTCCTACGAGCAGTACTTC. Translating gives CASSPTESYEQYF.

At least ten counts were recorded for this clonotype. The CDR3 loop reads CASSLGHPSTQPQHF. The CDR3 region has the DNA TGTGCCAGCAGTTTGGGACACCCATCAACTCAGCCCCAGCATTTT. The chain recombines TRBV12-3 or TRBV12-4 with TRBJ1-5, with a weak D call TRBD1 (6 bases). The CDR3 totals 15 residues. V dropped 3 bases and J dropped 6 bases, with 15 bases sitting between them.

This clonotype was detected only a few times. The rearrangement joins TRBV10-2 to TRBJ2-2; TRBD2 aligns across 9 bases. The CDR3 has 14 residues. V shed 5 bases, J shed 7 bases, and the junction held 5 bases outside the gene matches. Germline CDR1 reads WSHSY; CDR2 reads SAAADI. For the CDR3, the DNA is TGCGCCAGCAGTATAGCGGGGGTTAACGGGGAGCTGTTTTTT. Translated, it gives CASSIAGVNGELFF.

Ten or more counts support this clonotype. This sequence joins TRBV4-2 and TRBJ2-1; 9 bases are shared with TRBD1. Germline CDR1 is LGHNA and CDR2 is YNFKEQ. J was trimmed by 5 bases and V by 4 bases; bases with no gene match: 6. The CDR3 length is 15 residues. CDR3 loop: CASSPGTGKDNEQFF. DNA for the CDR3: TGTGCCAGCAGCCCCGGGACAGGGAAAGACAATGAGCAGTTCTTC.

In this sample, this clonotype turned up many times. This sequence joins TRBV5-1 and TRBJ2-5; the D gene is possibly TRBD2 (5 bases). This CDR3 spans 16 amino acids. Trimming stripped 4 bases from V and 4 bases from J, with 20 bases between. Germline CDR1 is SGHRS and CDR2 is YFSETQ. The CDR3, as DNA: TGCGCCAGCAGCGTAACTCGAGGGAAGATATTAGAGACCCAGTACTTC. Its translation: CASSVTRGKILETQYF.

The chain couples TRBV12-3 or TRBV12-4 to TRBJ1-2; a weak D match, TRBD1 (5 bases). The CDR3 extends over 15 amino acids. The V end was cut by 0 bases, the J end by 3 bases, with 11 bases between. CDR3 DNA sequence: TGTGCCAGCAGTTTAGCGCGGTGGGGGGACTATGGCTACACCTTC. It codes for CASSLARWGDYGYTF.

This clonotype was recorded a few times. This chain links TRBV20-1 with TRBJ2-4, with D possibly TRBD1 on 6 matching bases. Germline V gives CDR1 DFQATT, CDR2 SNEGSKA (reference sequence). The V end lost 5 bases, the J end lost 2 bases, and 16 bases lay between the germline ends. The CDR3 runs to 15 residues. The CDR3 DNA is TGCAGTGCTCCACGACAGGAGCCCTCCAAAAACATTCAGTACTTC. It encodes CSAPRQEPSKNIQYF.

Only a few counts were recorded for this clonotype. V gene TRBV5-1 combines with J gene TRBJ2-7, with D perhaps matching TRBD2 (5 bases). The CDR3 contains 13 residues. CDR1 and CDR2 from the germline V gene are SGHRS and YFSETQ. Trimming left V 4 bases short and J 3 bases short, with 11 bases between. The CDR3 loop is CASSRGANYEQYF. The CDR3, as DNA: TGCGCCAGCAGCCGGGGAGCTAACTACGAGCAGTACTTC.

This rearrangement joins TRBV12-3 or TRBV12-4 to TRBJ2-1; 12 bases fit TRBD2. The CDR3 is 15 amino acids. Trimming at V came to 6 bases and at J to 4 bases, leaving 4 bases not matched to a gene. CDR3 sequence: CASRRGTSGYNEQFF. The CDR3 coding sequence is TGTGCCAGCAGAAGAGGGACTAGCGGGTACAATGAGCAGTTCTTC.

There are a few counts of this clonotype. This chain uses TRBV20-1 with TRBJ2-7, with D tentatively TRBD2 (6 bases). V was clipped by 0 bases and J by 4 bases, with 19 bases between them. The germline V gene encodes CDR1 DFQATT and CDR2 SNEGSKA (reference sequence). CDR3 length: 16 residues. CDR3 DNA: TGCAGTGCTAGAGATTACGGGGGAAGAACTAGGTACGAGCAGTACTTC. Protein: CSARDYGGRTRYEQYF.

This sequence joins TRBV18 and TRBJ2-1; D gene ambiguous. CDR1 is KGHSH and CDR2 is LQKENI in the germline V gene. CDR3 size: 15 residues. The ends were cut back, 4 bases at V and 7 bases at J, with 17 bases in the middle. CDR3 nucleotides: TGTGCCAGCTCACAGGAAATCGGGTCGACGAATGAGCAGTTCTTC. As protein: CASSQEIGSTNEQFF. Full variable domain (outside the CDR3, taken from reference TRBV18 and TRBJ2-1): NAGVMQNPRHLVRRRGQEARLRCSPMKGHSHVYWYRQLPEEGLKFMVYLQKENIIDESGMPKERFSAEFPKEGPSILRIQQVVRGDSAAYFCASSQEIGSTNEQFFGPGTRLTVL.

This clonotype was seen only a few times. The chain combines TRBV29-1 with TRBJ2-2; TRBD1 matches 8 bases. Germline CDR1 SQVTM, CDR2 ANQGSEA. CDR3 length equals 15 residues. V lost 3 bases to trimming and J lost 6 bases; unmatched junction nucleotides: 9. The CDR3 loop reads CSVETGELSSGELFF. CDR3 DNA sequence: TGCAGCGTTGAGACAGGGGAATTGAGTTCCGGGGAGCTGTTTTTT.

This clonotype appeared many times. CDR3 sequence (DNA): TGTGCCAGCAGTTTGCGTGGGGGCGGTTCACCCCTCCACTTT. Its translation: CASSLRGGGSPLHF. The genes are TRBV12-3 or TRBV12-4 and TRBJ1-6; D is perhaps TRBD1 (6 bases). V was clipped by 3 bases and J by 9 bases, with 12 bases between them. CDR3 length equals 14 residues.

This clonotype was counted at least ten times. The rearrangement links TRBV7-9 to TRBJ2-5; 13 nucleotides line up with TRBD2. This CDR3 is built from 16 residues. The V gene end was trimmed by 5 bases and the J gene end by 4 bases; junction bases not matched to a gene: 7. Germline loops: CDR1 SEHNR, CDR2 FQNEAQ (reference sequence). The CDR3 loop is CASSPRTSGSGETQYF. Written as DNA, the CDR3 is TGTGCCAGCAGCCCAAGGACTAGCGGGAGTGGAGAGACCCAGTACTTC.

This clonotype was observed a handful of times. The chain couples TRBV20-1 to TRBJ2-7; 7 bases are shared with TRBD2. The CDR3 contains 16 residues. From germline, CDR1 is DFQATT and CDR2 SNEGSKA (reference sequence). V dropped 4 bases and J dropped 6; count of bases not matched to a gene: 18. Here the CDR3 reads CSATSLSGLLLGEQYF. CDR3 nucleotides: TGCAGTGCTACGAGCCTTAGCGGGTTGCTTCTCGGCGAGCAGTACTTC.

The CDR3 sequence: CASSPRLAENLYEQYF. For the CDR3, the DNA is TGTGCCAGCAGCCCCCGACTAGCGGAAAACCTATACGAGCAGTACTTC. This chain links TRBV7-9 with TRBJ2-7; TRBD2 matches at 9 bases. V shed 5 bases, J shed 4 bases, and the junction held 12 bases outside the gene matches. This CDR3 region has 16 residues. Per the germline V gene, CDR1 is SEHNR and CDR2 is FQNEAQ (reference sequence).

This clonotype appeared many times. This chain connects TRBV20-1 to TRBJ2-7; 11 positions match TRBD2. CDR3 length: 13 amino acids. Trimming took 3 bases from V and 2 from J; bases not matched to a gene: 0. Germline-derived CDR1 and CDR2 are DFQATT and SNEGSKA (reference sequence). The CDR3 bases are TGCAGTGCTAGGACTAGCGGGACCTACGAGCAGTACTTC. It specifies CSARTSGTYEQYF.

This clonotype was seen only a few times. The J gene is TRBJ2-1, the V gene TRBV7-2; no clear D. The CDR3 contains 14 residues. Germline V lookup: CDR1 SGHTA, CDR2 FQGNSA. Trimming pared 8 bases from V and 3 bases from J, leaving 14 bases between. Here the CDR3 DNA reads TGTGCCAGCGGAGAATTCATGAGCTACAATGAGCAGTTCTTC. It is translated as CASGEFMSYNEQFF. Together with reference TRBV7-2 and TRBJ2-1, the CDR3 gives the full variable domain: GAGVSQSPSNKVTEKGKDVELRCDPISGHTALYWYRQSLGQGLEFLIYFQGNSAPDKSGLPSDRFSAERTGGSVSTLTIQRTQQEDSAVYLCASGEFMSYNEQFFGPGTRLTVL.

This clonotype came up many times. The junction shows a germline mismatch at one end, possibly a read error. The gene calls are TRBV10-2 and TRBJ2-5; 8 nucleotides agree with TRBD1. Germline values: CDR1 WSHSY, CDR2 SAAADI. The CDR3 runs to 14 residues. The CDR3, as DNA: TGCGCCAGCAGAGGAGGACAGGGTCTGAAGACTCAGTACTTC. Translation gives CASRGGQGLKTQYF.

This clonotype appeared many times. V gene TRBV20-1 combines with J gene TRBJ2-7; 9 bases are a match to TRBD2. V trimming: 1 base; J trimming: 0 bases; junction bases outside the gene matches: 4. This CDR3 is built from 15 residues. CDR1 is DFQATT and CDR2 is SNEGSKA in the germline V gene (reference sequence). CDR3 DNA: TGCAGTGCTAGAGTTGGTAGCGGGAGCTCCTACGAGCAGTACTTC. Its protein is CSARVGSGSSYEQYF.

The rearrangement links TRBV7-2 to TRBJ2-2; TRBD2 aligns across 8 bases. Unmatched junction bases numbered 5, after V lost 5 bases and J lost 6 bases. The CDR3 has 14 residues. CDR1 is SGHTA, CDR2 FQGNSA, per germline. CDR3 region: CASSNGRDPGELFF. CDR3 nucleotide sequence: TGTGCCAGCAGCAACGGGAGGGACCCCGGGGAGCTGTTTTTT. Full variable domain (remainder filled in from reference TRBV7-2 and TRBJ2-2): GAGVSQSPSNKVTEKGKDVELRCDPISGHTALYWYRQSLGQGLEFLIYFQGNSAPDKSGLPSDRFSAERTGGSVSTLTIQRTQQEDSAVYLCASSNGRDPGELFFGEGSRLTVL.

The rearrangement joins TRBV5-1 to TRBJ2-2, with D unresolved. Germline loops: CDR1 SGHRS, CDR2 YFSETQ. V was pared by 2 bases and J by 5 bases, with 10 bases between. This CDR3 comprises 14 residues. CDR3 region: CASSLPAGTGELFF. The CDR3 DNA follows: TGCGCCAGCAGCTTACCCGCTGGAACCGGGGAGCTGTTTTTT.

This clonotype has a handful of counts. V usage is TRBV20-1 and J usage is TRBJ1-1; D remains unclear. The germline V gene has CDR1 DFQATT and CDR2 SNEGSKA (reference sequence). V lost 0 bases and J lost 0, with 8 bases in between. The CDR3 contains 14 residues. CDR3: CSARDLRMNTEAFF. The CDR3 bases are TGCAGTGCTAGAGATCTCCGGATGAACACTGAAGCTTTCTTT.

The chain recombines TRBV3-1 with TRBJ2-7; perhaps D is TRBD1 or TRBD2 (5 bases each). Germline V gene sequence: CDR1 LGHDT, CDR2 YNNKEL (reference sequence). There are 20 residues in the CDR3. The ends were cut back, 1 base at V and 0 bases at J, with 25 bases in the middle. CDR3 sequence (DNA): TGTGCCAGCAGCCAAGGTTCGTGGGGTAAACGAGGGGCACTCTCCTACGAGCAGTACTTC. This gives the protein CASSQGSWGKRGALSYEQYF.

The rearrangement links TRBV6-1 to TRBJ2-5; 13 nucleotides agree with TRBD2. CDR3 length equals 16 residues. Germline CDR1 reads MNHNS; CDR2 reads SASEGT. Trimming removed 6 bases from V and 5 bases from J; junction bases left unmatched: 9. In DNA, the CDR3 is TGTGCCAGCAGACTAGCGGGGGGGGGCCGGGGTGAGACCCAGTACTTC. Translation: CASRLAGGGRGETQYF.

In this sample, this clonotype turned up many times. The J gene is TRBJ2-7, the V gene TRBV5-1, with TRBD1 matching over 10 bases. The germline gives CDR1 SGHRS, CDR2 YFSETQ. J was trimmed by 6 bases and V by 3 bases; bases with no gene match: 3. This CDR3 has 13 residues. The CDR3 loop is CASSSGTGAEQYF. Written as DNA, the CDR3 is TGCGCCAGCAGCTCCGGGACAGGGGCCGAGCAGTACTTC.

This clonotype was counted a few times. The gene calls are TRBV7-2 and TRBJ2-1, with D possibly TRBD1 on 6 matching bases. The V end lost 5 bases, the J end lost 6 bases, and 17 bases lay between the germline ends. This CDR3 contains 15 residues. In germline, CDR1 is SGHTA, CDR2 FQGNSA. This CDR3 reads CASSLTGWEFNEQFF. In nucleotides, the CDR3 is TGTGCCAGCAGCCTAACAGGGTGGGAATTCAATGAGCAGTTCTTC.

This sequence joins TRBV6-5 and TRBJ2-7; D gene ambiguous. From germline, CDR1 is MNHEY and CDR2 SVGAGI. CDR3 length: 12 amino acids. V was pared by 0 bases and J by 9 bases, with 9 bases between. In DNA form, the CDR3 reads TGTGCCAGCAGTTACTCGACCGGCCGGCAGTACTTC. Protein sequence: CASSYSTGRQYF.

The chain uses TRBV7-9 and TRBJ2-7; 14 nucleotides match TRBD2. There are 17 residues in the CDR3. V trimming: 7 bases; J trimming: 2 bases; junction bases outside the gene matches: 10. The germline CDR1 and CDR2 sequences are SEHNR and FQNEAQ (reference sequence). CDR3 region: CASTPTSGRDPTYEQYF. The CDR3 bases are TGTGCCAGCACCCCGACTAGCGGGAGGGACCCAACCTACGAGCAGTACTTC.

V and J are TRBV27 and TRBJ2-7; 14 bases match TRBD2. This CDR3 comprises 18 residues. The germline CDR1 and CDR2 sequences are MNHEY and SMNVEV (reference sequence). With V trimmed by 2 bases and J by 1 base, 7 bases remained unmatched. CDR3 sequence reads: CASSLKPWTSGRSYEQYF. The CDR3 nucleotides read TGTGCCAGCAGTTTAAAGCCCTGGACTAGCGGGAGGTCCTACGAGCAGTACTTC.

The chain has TRBV7-9 and TRBJ2-7; D remains unclear. The CDR3 runs to 12 residues. The V end lost 5 bases, the J end lost 4 bases, and 9 bases lay between the germline ends. Germline V CDR1 and CDR2: SEHNR, FQNEAQ (reference sequence). The CDR3 here is CASSRDMYEQYF. In DNA form, the CDR3 reads TGTGCCAGCAGCCGCGACATGTACGAGCAGTACTTC.

This clonotype turned up a few times. The chain employs TRBV20-1 and TRBJ2-3, with 12 bases matching TRBD2. CDR1 DFQATT and CDR2 SNEGSKA come from the germline V gene (reference sequence). This CDR3 has 15 residues. With V trimmed by 5 bases and J by 2 bases, 5 bases remained unmatched. CDR3 amino acids: CSADRTSGNTDTQYF. The CDR3 DNA reads TGCAGTGCTGACCGGACTAGCGGGAACACAGATACGCAGTATTTT.